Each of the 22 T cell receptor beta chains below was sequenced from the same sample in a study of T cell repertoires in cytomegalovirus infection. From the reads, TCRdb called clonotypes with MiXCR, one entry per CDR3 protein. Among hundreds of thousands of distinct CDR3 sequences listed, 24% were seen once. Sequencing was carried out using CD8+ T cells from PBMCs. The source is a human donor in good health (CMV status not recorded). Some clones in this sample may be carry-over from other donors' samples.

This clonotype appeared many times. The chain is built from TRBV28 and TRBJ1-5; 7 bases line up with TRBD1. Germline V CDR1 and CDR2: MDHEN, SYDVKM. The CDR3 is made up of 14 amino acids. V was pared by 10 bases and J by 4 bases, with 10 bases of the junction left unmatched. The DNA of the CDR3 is TGTGCCACCGGAAACAGGGGCCGTAATCAGCCCCAGCATTTT. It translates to CATGNRGRNQPQHF.

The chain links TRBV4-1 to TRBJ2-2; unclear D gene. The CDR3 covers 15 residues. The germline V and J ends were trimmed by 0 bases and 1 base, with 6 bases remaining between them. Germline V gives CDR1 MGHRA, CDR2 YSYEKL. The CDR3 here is CASSQEAENTGELFF. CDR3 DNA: TGCGCCAGCAGCCAAGAAGCAGAGAACACCGGGGAGCTGTTTTTT.

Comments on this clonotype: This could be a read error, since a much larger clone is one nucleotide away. CDR3 DNA sequence: TGTGCCAGCAGTTTGGGCGTAAACACCATATATTTT. Its protein product is CASSLGVNTIYF. The V and J genes are TRBV12-3 or TRBV12-4 and TRBJ1-3; D is unclear. The CDR3 is 12 amino acids. V was pared by 3 bases and J by 6 bases, with 6 bases between.

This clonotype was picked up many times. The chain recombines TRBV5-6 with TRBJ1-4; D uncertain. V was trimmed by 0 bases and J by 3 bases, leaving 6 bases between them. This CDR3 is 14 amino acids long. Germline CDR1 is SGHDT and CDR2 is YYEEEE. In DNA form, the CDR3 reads TGTGCCAGCAGCTTGGGACGGCCTAATGAAAAACTGTTTTTT. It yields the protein CASSLGRPNEKLFF.

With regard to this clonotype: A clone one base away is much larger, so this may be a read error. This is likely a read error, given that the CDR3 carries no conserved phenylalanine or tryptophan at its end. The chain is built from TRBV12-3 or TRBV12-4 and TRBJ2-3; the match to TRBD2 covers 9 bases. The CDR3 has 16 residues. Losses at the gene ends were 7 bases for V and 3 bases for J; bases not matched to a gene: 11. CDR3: CASTPLGGGATDTQYL. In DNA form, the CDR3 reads TGTGCCAGCACTCCTCTGGGCGGGGGGGCGACAGATACGCAGTATTTG.

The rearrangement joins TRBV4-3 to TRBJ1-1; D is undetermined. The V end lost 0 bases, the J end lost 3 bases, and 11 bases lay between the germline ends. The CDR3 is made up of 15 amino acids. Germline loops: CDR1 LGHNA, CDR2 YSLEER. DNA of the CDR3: TGCGCCAGCAGCCAAGATCAAGGGTTGGACACTGAAGCTTTCTTT. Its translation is CASSQDQGLDTEAFF.

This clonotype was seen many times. The CDR3 is CASSLDRTEGTDTQYF. In nucleotides, the CDR3 is TGTGCCAGCAGCTTAGACCGGACTGAGGGCACAGATACGCAGTATTTT. This rearrangement joins TRBV7-9 to TRBJ2-3; perhaps TRBD2 as D (5 bases). This CDR3 has 16 amino acids. CDR1 and CDR2 (germline): SEHNR, FQNEAQ (reference sequence). V was cut by 1 base and J by 1 base, with 12 bases left in between.

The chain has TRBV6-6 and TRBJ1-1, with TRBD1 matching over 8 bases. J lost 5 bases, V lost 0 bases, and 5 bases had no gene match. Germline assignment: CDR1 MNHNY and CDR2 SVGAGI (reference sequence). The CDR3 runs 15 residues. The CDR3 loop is CASSYSITGGTEAFF. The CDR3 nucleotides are TGTGCCAGCAGTTACTCGATCACAGGGGGGACTGAAGCTTTCTTT.

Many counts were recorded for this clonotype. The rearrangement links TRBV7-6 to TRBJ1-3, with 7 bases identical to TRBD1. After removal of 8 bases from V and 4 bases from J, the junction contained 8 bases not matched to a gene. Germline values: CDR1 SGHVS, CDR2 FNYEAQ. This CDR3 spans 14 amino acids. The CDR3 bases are TGTGCCAGCGGGACACAGGGGCGAGGAAACACCATATATTTT. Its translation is CASGTQGRGNTIYF.

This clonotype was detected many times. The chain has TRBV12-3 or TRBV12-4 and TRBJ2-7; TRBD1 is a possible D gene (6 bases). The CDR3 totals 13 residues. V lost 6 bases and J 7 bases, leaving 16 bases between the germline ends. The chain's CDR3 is CASSLGHYREQYV. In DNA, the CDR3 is TGTGCCAGCAGCCTGGGACACTACCGGGAGCAGTACGTC.

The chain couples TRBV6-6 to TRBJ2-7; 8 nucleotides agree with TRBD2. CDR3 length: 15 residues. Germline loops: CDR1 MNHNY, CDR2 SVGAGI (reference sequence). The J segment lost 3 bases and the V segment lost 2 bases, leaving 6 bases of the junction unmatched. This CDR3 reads CASSYSGGNGYEQYF. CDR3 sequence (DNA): TGTGCCAGCAGTTACAGCGGGGGCAACGGCTACGAGCAGTACTTC.

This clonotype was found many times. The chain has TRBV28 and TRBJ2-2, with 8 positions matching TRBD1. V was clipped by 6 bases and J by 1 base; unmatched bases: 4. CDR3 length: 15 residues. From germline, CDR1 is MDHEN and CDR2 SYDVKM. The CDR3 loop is CASSWGTGNTGELFF. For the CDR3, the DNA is TGTGCCAGCAGCTGGGGGACAGGGAACACCGGGGAGCTGTTTTTT.

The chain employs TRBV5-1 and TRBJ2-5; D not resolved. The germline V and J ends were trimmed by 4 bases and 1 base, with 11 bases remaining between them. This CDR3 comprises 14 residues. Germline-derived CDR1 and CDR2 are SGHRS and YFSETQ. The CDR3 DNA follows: TGCGCCAGCAGCCCTGTTGTGGCCCAAGAGACCCAGTACTTC. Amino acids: CASSPVVAQETQYF.

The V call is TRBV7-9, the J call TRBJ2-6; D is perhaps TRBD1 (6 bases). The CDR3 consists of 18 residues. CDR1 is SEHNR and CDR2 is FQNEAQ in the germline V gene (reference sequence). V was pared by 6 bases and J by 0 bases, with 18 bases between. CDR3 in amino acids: CASRNPRDMDSGANVLTF. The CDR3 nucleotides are TGTGCCAGCAGAAATCCCCGGGACATGGACTCTGGGGCCAACGTCCTGACTTTC.

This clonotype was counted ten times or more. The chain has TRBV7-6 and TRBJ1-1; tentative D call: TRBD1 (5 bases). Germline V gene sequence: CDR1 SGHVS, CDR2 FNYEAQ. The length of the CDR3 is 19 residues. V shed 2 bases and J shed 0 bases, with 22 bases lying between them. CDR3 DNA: TGTGCCAGCAGCTTATCCCTACTAAATTTGACAGACTTGAACACTGAAGCTTTCTTT. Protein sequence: CASSLSLLNLTDLNTEAFF.

CDR3 sequence reads: CASTLGGWNEQFF. CDR3 DNA sequence: TGTGCCAGCACCCTGGGGGGCTGGAATGAGCAGTTCTTC. J is TRBJ2-1 and V is TRBV7-9, with D perhaps assigned TRBD1 or TRBD2 (6 bases each). In germline, CDR1 is SEHNR, CDR2 FQNEAQ (reference sequence). The V end lost 7 bases, the J end lost 7 bases, and 14 bases lay between the germline ends. The CDR3 extends over 13 amino acids.

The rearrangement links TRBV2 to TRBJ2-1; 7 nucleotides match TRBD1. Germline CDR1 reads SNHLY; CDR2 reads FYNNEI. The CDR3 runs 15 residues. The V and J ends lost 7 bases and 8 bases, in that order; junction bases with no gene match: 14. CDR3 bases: TGTGCCAGCAACATCAAGGGACAGCCCTCCCATGAGCAGTTCTTC. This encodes CASNIKGQPSHEQFF.

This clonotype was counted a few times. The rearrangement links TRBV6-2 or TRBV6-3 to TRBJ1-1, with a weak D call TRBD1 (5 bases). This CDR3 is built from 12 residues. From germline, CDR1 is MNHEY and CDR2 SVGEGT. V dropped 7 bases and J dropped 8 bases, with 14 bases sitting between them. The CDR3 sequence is CASIGTLLEAFF. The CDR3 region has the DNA TGTGCCAGCATTGGGACGCTTTTGGAAGCTTTCTTT.

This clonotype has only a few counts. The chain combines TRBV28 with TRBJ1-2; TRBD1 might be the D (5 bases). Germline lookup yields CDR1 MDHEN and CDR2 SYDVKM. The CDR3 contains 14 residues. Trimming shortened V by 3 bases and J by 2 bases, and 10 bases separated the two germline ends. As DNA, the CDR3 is TGTGCCAGCAGTTTTTCAGGGACCAACTATGGCTACACCTTC. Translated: CASSFSGTNYGYTF.

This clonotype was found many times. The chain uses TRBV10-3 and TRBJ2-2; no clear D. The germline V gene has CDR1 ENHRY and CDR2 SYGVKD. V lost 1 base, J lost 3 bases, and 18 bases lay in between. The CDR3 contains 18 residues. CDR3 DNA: TGTGCCATCAGTGAGTTTTGGATGGCAGACGTAGACACCGGGGAGCTGTTTTTT. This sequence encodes CAISEFWMADVDTGELFF.

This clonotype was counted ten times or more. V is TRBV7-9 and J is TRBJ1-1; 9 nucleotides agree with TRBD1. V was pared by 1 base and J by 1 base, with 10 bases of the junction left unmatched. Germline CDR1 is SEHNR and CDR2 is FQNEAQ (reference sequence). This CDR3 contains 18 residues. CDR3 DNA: TGTGCCAGCAGCTTAGGCCTCCGGGACAGGGAGTGGAACACTGAAGCTTTCTTT. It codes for CASSLGLRDREWNTEAFF.

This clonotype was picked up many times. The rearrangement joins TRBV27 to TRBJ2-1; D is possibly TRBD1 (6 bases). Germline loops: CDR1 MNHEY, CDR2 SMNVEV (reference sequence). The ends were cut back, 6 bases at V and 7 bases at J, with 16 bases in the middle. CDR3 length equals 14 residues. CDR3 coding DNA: TGTGCCAGCAGACAGGGTCATACTAATAATGAGCAGTTCTTC. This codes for CASRQGHTNNEQFF.